The 29 T cell receptor beta chains listed next were all sequenced from one sample in a study of cytomegalovirus exposure and HLA in healthy donors. The study ran its PCR with 60 Vbeta and 13 Jbeta primers. Repertoires were generated with immunoSEQ multiplex PCR, while TCRdb's copy carries only in-frame clones and drops some. Among more than 85,000 clones listed, 80% to 90% were seen once. Sequencing input: PBMCs. These receptors were taken from a woman aged 18 to 35 in good health and CMV-seronegative.

The rearrangement joins TRBV7-6 to TRBJ2-3, with 7 nucleotides matching TRBD2. J was trimmed by 8 bases and V by 2 bases; bases with no gene match: 13. The CDR3 spans 16 residues. Germline values: CDR1 SGHVS, CDR2 FNYEAQ. CDR3: CASSLSVFAGEVTQYF. DNA of the CDR3: TGTGCCAGCAGCTTATCCGTCTTCGCGGGAGAAGTTACGCAGTATTTT.

The rearrangement joins TRBV13 to TRBJ2-1; a possible D gene is TRBD2 (5 bases). Germline CDR1 reads PRHDT; CDR2 reads FYEKMQ (reference sequence). The V gene lost 1 base and the J gene lost 0 bases, with 13 bases spanning the gap. This CDR3 comprises 17 residues. This chain's CDR3 is CASSLVSRRSSYNEQFF. The DNA of the CDR3 is TGTGCCAGCAGCTTAGTGTCGCGGAGGAGCTCCTACAATGAGCAGTTCTTC.

The chain has TRBV7-9 and TRBJ1-1, with 12 positions matching TRBD1. J was trimmed by 0 bases and V by 6 bases; bases with no gene match: 8. This CDR3 has 17 residues. The germline gives CDR1 SEHNR, CDR2 FQNEAQ (reference sequence). The CDR3 loop reads CASRTTWDRGLNTEAFF. The CDR3 DNA reads TGTGCCAGCAGAACCACCTGGGACAGGGGGCTGAACACTGAAGCTTTCTTT.

This chain connects TRBV6-5 to TRBJ2-3; TRBD2 agrees at 8 bases. The V gene's germline CDR1 is MNHEY and CDR2 SVGAGI. J lost 2 bases, V lost 7 bases, and 5 bases had no gene match. CDR3 length: 14 amino acids. CDR3 in DNA: TGTGCCAGCAAGCCAGCGGGGGACACAGATACGCAGTATTTT. This codes for CASKPAGDTDTQYF.

The chain couples TRBV19 to TRBJ2-7, with TRBD1 identical over 9 bases. V was clipped by 3 bases and J by 3 bases; unmatched bases: 3. Germline CDR1 and CDR2: LNHDA and SQIVND (reference sequence). CDR3 size: 14 residues. This CDR3 reads CASSMDRGGYEQYF. The CDR3 nucleotides read TGTGCCAGTAGTATGGACAGGGGCGGCTACGAGCAGTACTTC.

The chain is built from TRBV27 and TRBJ2-2; TRBD2 is a possible D gene (5 bases). CDR1 is MNHEY and CDR2 is SMNVEV in the germline V gene (reference sequence). V was trimmed by 3 bases and J by 5 bases, leaving 16 bases between them. This CDR3 region has 16 residues. CDR3 sequence: CASSFFSGVQTGELFF. CDR3 in DNA: TGTGCCAGCAGTTTCTTCTCCGGGGTCCAGACCGGGGAGCTGTTTTTT.

This clone was observed a few times. The rearrangement joins TRBV4-1 to TRBJ2-3; 15 bases are a match to TRBD2. CDR1 and CDR2 (germline): MGHRA, YSYEKL. With V trimmed by 3 bases and J by 5 bases, 9 bases remained unmatched. The CDR3 is 18 residues long. CDR3 in DNA: TGCGCCAGCAGCCAGAGACAACCGGGACTAGCGGGAGGAGATACGCAGTATTTT. It is translated as CASSQRQPGLAGGDTQYF.

This sequence joins TRBV6-5 and TRBJ2-3; TRBD1 might be the D (5 bases). Germline lookup yields CDR1 MNHEY and CDR2 SVGAGI. Trimming left V 2 bases short and J 3 bases short, with 9 bases between. This CDR3 comprises 14 residues. CDR3 amino acids: CASSYDKGTDTQYF. The CDR3 nucleotides read TGTGCCAGCAGTTACGACAAGGGGACAGATACGCAGTATTTT.

The gene calls are TRBV2 and TRBJ1-3; D unresolved. The CDR3 is 14 residues long. Germline CDR1 is SNHLY and CDR2 is FYNNEI. Trimming pared 3 bases from V and 1 base from J, leaving 7 bases between. Here the CDR3 reads CASSDSPSGNTIYF. DNA for the CDR3: TGTGCCAGCAGTGACAGTCCTTCTGGAAACACCATATATTTT.

This rearrangement joins TRBV18 to TRBJ1-2; no reliable D call. This CDR3 has 15 residues. The V and J ends lost 3 bases and 4 bases respectively, with 15 bases between them. Germline CDR1 KGHSH, CDR2 LQKENI. The DNA for the CDR3 is TGTGCCAGCTCACCTAGTTCTGGGCCCCTCTATGGCTACACCTTC. The encoded protein is CASSPSSGPLYGYTF.

V usage is TRBV6-4 and J usage is TRBJ1-6, with 7 bases that match TRBD1. This CDR3 comprises 15 residues. Per the germline V gene, CDR1 is MRHNA and CDR2 is SNTAGT. The V and J ends lost 6 bases and 7 bases, in that order; junction bases with no gene match: 9. CDR3 DNA sequence: TGTGCCAGCAGCCAAGGAGGGGGCGGGAATTCACCCCTCCACTTT. Encoded protein: CASSQGGGGNSPLHF.

V usage is TRBV7-9 and J usage is TRBJ2-7, with 7 nucleotides matching TRBD1. V dropped 1 base and J dropped 3; count of bases not matched to a gene: 3. This CDR3 spans 14 amino acids. Germline CDR1 SEHNR, CDR2 FQNEAQ (reference sequence). The CDR3, as DNA: TGTGCCAGCAGCTTAGATGCAGGGGGCTACGAGCAGTACTTC. The encoded protein is CASSLDAGGYEQYF.

The chain employs TRBV25-1 and TRBJ2-1; D may be TRBD2 (5 bases). Trimming removed 2 bases at V and 0 bases at J, with 14 bases between. Per the germline V gene, CDR1 is MGHDK and CDR2 is SYGVNS. This CDR3 is built from 17 residues. The CDR3 loop is CASSEAGGLSSYNEQFF. The DNA of the CDR3 is TGTGCCAGCAGTGAAGCTGGAGGCTTGAGCTCCTACAATGAGCAGTTCTTC.

The CDR3 nucleotides read TGTGCCAGCAGTACGGGACACCTTAGTCAGCAGTACTTC. This gives the protein CASSTGHLSQQYF. The chain links TRBV27 to TRBJ2-7; a weak D match, TRBD1 (6 bases). Trimming left V 5 bases short and J 8 bases short, with 16 bases between. CDR1 is MNHEY and CDR2 is SMNVEV in the germline V gene (reference sequence). The CDR3 consists of 13 residues.

The J gene is TRBJ2-6, the V gene TRBV7-9; the D gene is possibly TRBD1 (6 bases). CDR3 length: 15 residues. Germline CDR1 and CDR2: SEHNR and FQNEAQ (reference sequence). The V gene lost 8 bases and the J gene lost 2 bases, with 13 bases spanning the gap. CDR3 DNA: TGTGCCAGCCGTCATGCAGGGGCTGGGGCCAACGTCCTGACTTTC. Its protein is CASRHAGAGANVLTF.

As for this clone: Mismatch with germline at one junction end may stem from a read error. The chain recombines TRBV7-9 with TRBJ2-7; 9 bases fit TRBD1. Germline V gene sequence: CDR1 SEHNR, CDR2 FQNEAQ (reference sequence). The CDR3 covers 16 residues. This chain's CDR3 is CSSSSYPTGGGYEQYF. Written as DNA, the CDR3 is TGTTCCAGCAGCTCCTACCCGACAGGGGGAGGATACGAGCAGTACTTC.

This clone appeared a single time. This sample includes further DNA sequences coding for the same CDR3. This chain links TRBV2 with TRBJ2-5, with 11 bases lining up with TRBD2. CDR1 and CDR2 (germline): SNHLY, FYNNEI. J lost 5 bases, V lost 3 bases, and 11 bases had no gene match. The CDR3 spans 17 residues. CDR3 in DNA: TGTGCCAGCAGTGATTCGGGGCTAGCGGGGGGTGCGGAGACCCAGTACTTC. Its protein is CASSDSGLAGGAETQYF.

This sequence joins TRBV11-2 and TRBJ2-7; TRBD1 matches 8 bases. Trimming took 7 bases from V and 4 from J; bases not matched to a gene: 12. This CDR3 contains 15 residues. Germline V gives CDR1 SGHAT, CDR2 FQNNGV. CDR3 bases: TGTGCCAGCATCGGAATGGACAGGGTAGGTTACGAGCAGTACTTC. It translates to CASIGMDRVGYEQYF.

The chain combines TRBV4-1 with TRBJ2-5; D is ambiguous. Near its end, the DNA agrees better with TRBJ2-7, so the J call may be wrong. Germline V gene data show CDR1 as MGHRA and CDR2 as YSYEKL. CDR3 length equals 15 residues. The CDR3 loop is CASSQVASDSYEQYF. In nucleotides, the CDR3 is TGCGCCAGCAGCCAAGTAGCCAGCGACTCCTACGAGCAGTACTTC.

CDR3 region: CASSLKPRQGTTDTQYF. The CDR3 DNA sequence: TGCGCCAGCAGCCTAAAACCCAGGCAAGGAACGACAGATACGCAGTATTTT. The rearrangement joins TRBV4-1 to TRBJ2-3; no firm D call. V was pared by 4 bases and J by 3 bases, with 20 bases between. Germline V gene sequence: CDR1 MGHRA, CDR2 YSYEKL. CDR3 length equals 17 residues.

The chain couples TRBV6-5 to TRBJ1-1; no reliable D call. V shed 6 bases and J shed 0 bases, with 11 bases lying between them. The CDR3 has 14 amino acids. CDR1 MNHEY and CDR2 SVGAGI come from the germline V gene. This CDR3 reads CASSPEAMNTEAFF. CDR3 coding DNA: TGTGCCAGCAGCCCCGAGGCGATGAACACTGAAGCTTTCTTT.

The chain couples TRBV11-2 to TRBJ2-3; 9 positions agree with TRBD1. Germline V gene data show CDR1 as SGHAT and CDR2 as FQNNGV. The CDR3 loop spans 14 amino acids. V trimming: 7 bases; J trimming: 3 bases; junction bases outside the gene matches: 5. CDR3 DNA sequence: TGTGCCAGCACCTTGGGACAGGGAACAGATACGCAGTATTTT. The encoded protein is CASTLGQGTDTQYF.

The chain employs TRBV4-3 and TRBJ1-6; tentative D call: TRBD1 (6 bases). The CDR3 contains 18 residues. Germline V gene data show CDR1 as LGHNA and CDR2 as YSLEER. V lost 0 bases and J 9 bases, leaving 21 bases between the germline ends. CDR3 sequence (DNA): TGCGCCAGCAGCCAAGATTTCCGCCCCCAGGGGCTCAGTTCACCCCTCCACTTT. Translation gives CASSQDFRPQGLSSPLHF.

This chain joins TRBV19 and TRBJ1-6; D not resolved. The V gene lost 7 bases and the J gene lost 0 bases, with 7 bases spanning the gap. This CDR3 has 14 amino acids. From germline, CDR1 is LNHDA and CDR2 SQIVND (reference sequence). The DNA of the CDR3 is TGTGCCAGTACCCACAGCTCCTATAATTCACCCCTCCACTTT. It codes for CASTHSSYNSPLHF.

The chain is built from TRBV19 and TRBJ2-7, with D perhaps matching TRBD2 (5 bases). V lost 5 bases to trimming and J lost 0 bases, with 11 bases between them. Germline values: CDR1 LNHDA, CDR2 SQIVND (reference sequence). The length of the CDR3 is 14 residues. Here the CDR3 reads CASSQEALSYEQYF. The CDR3 DNA follows: TGTGCCAGTAGTCAGGAGGCGCTCTCCTACGAGCAGTACTTC.

Comments on this clone: Sequence at one end of the junction differs from germline and may be a read error. This sequence joins TRBV7-9 and TRBJ2-1, with unresolved D. Germline loops: CDR1 SEHNR, CDR2 FQNEAQ (reference sequence). This CDR3 is built from 16 residues. The CDR3: CSSSAALERPHDEQFF. CDR3 nucleotides: TGTTCCAGCAGCGCCGCTTTAGAACGCCCCCATGATGAGCAGTTCTTC.

V usage is TRBV4-2 and J usage is TRBJ2-5; D gene uncertain. The CDR3 totals 17 residues. The V end was cut by 0 bases, the J end by 6 bases, with 20 bases between. The germline V gene has CDR1 LGHNA and CDR2 YNFKEQ. The CDR3 sequence: CASSQDQSVPPIKTQYF. CDR3 DNA sequence: TGTGCCAGCAGCCAAGATCAATCGGTCCCTCCAATAAAGACCCAGTACTTC.

The chain carries TRBV9 and TRBJ2-2; 7 bases map to TRBD2. V shed 4 bases, J shed 1 base, and the junction held 1 base outside the gene matches. The V gene's germline CDR1 is SGDLS and CDR2 YYNGEE. The CDR3 spans 14 residues. The DNA for the CDR3 is TGTGCCAGCAGCCCGGGAGGGAACACCGGGGAGCTGTTTTTT. It encodes CASSPGGNTGELFF.

V and J are TRBV5-1 and TRBJ2-2, with a possible D match to TRBD1 (5 bases). Trimming cost V 0 bases and J 6 bases, with 18 bases left between them. The CDR3 has 17 residues. In germline, CDR1 is SGHRS, CDR2 YFSETQ. As DNA, the CDR3 is TGCGCCAGCAGCTTGGAGTCGTGGGGCGAGTTCGCCGGGGAGCTGTTTTTT. As protein: CASSLESWGEFAGELFF.